Below, one TCR beta chain is given with its context. This record comes from a study of blood T cell repertoires in COVID-19. The repertoire was sequenced with immunoSEQ multiplex PCR; TCRdb's copy has only in-frame clones and lacks some. The sample has about 51,000 clones, 85% to 90% seen once. CDR3 length: 14 residues. The V gene lost 3 bases and the J gene lost 8 bases, with 12 bases spanning the gap. Germline values: CDR1 KGHDR, CDR2 SFDVKD. This TCR was recovered from an elderly man with active COVID-19. The sample taken for sequencing was peripheral blood. The genes are TRBV24-1 and TRBJ1-4; D gene unclear. CDR3 sequence: CATSDPRVGEKLFF. The CDR3 DNA reads TGTGCCACCAGTGATCCGAGGGTCGGGGAAAAACTGTTTTTT.